This section outlines one TCR beta chain sequence together with its context. In the original processing: Nucleated cell number was recorded as an estimate derived from reference gene primer amplification. The table came from immunoSEQ multiplex PCR; TCRdb's copy has only in-frame clones and leaves some out. That table furnishes V, J and clone size, whereas the DNA furnished D and trimming. Of fewer than 250,000 clones in the sample, 85% to 90% were seen once. Germline V CDR1 and CDR2: LNHNV, YYDKDF (reference sequence). This CDR3 is built from 16 residues. The V segment lost 1 base and the J segment 5 bases; nucleotides outside the gene matches: 7. The sample comes from a study of blood T cell repertoires in COVID-19. In the study overall: Spain, Italy and the United States supplied samples that represented acute and convalescent COVID-19.

This sequence originates from a man aged 55 to 70 with acute or convalescent COVID-19. The chain joins TRBV15 to TRBJ2-1; 8 bases match TRBD2. The specimen was peripheral blood. The chain's CDR3 is CATSRVAGGPDNEQFF. As DNA, the CDR3 is TGTGCCACCAGCAGAGTCGCGGGGGGACCGGACAATGAGCAGTTCTTC.